This T cell receptor beta chain was obtained from a study of T-cell memory formation after mild COVID-19. Study results and caveats: Second-wave clones reaching peak frequency on day 37 lacked confirmed SARS-CoV-2 specificity. Clones contracting across day 15 to 85 had a balanced CD4/CD8 profile; later expanding clones leaned CD4+. The main location of contracting CD4+ clones was CM and EM, and that of contracting CD8+ clones was EMRA.

TCRdb analysed the 5' RACE reads with MiXCR anew, one entry per CDR3 protein. The data contain about 210,000 distinct CDR3 sequences, about 27% of them seen just once; the ten biggest clones take up 11%. The CDR3 is 16 amino acids. Germline CDR1 and CDR2: MGHRA and YSYEKL. With V trimmed by 5 bases and J by 3 bases, 8 bases remained unmatched. On this clonotype itself: Its antigen is currently unknown.

The material sequenced was PBMCs or a T cell subset sorted from them (not recorded which). The TCR was taken from an adult woman who had mild COVID-19 (a few samples of this study predate the infection). Cell type and time point are not known. V gene TRBV4-1 combines with J gene TRBJ1-5; 9 positions agree with TRBD1. The CDR3 region is CASSTPGQGFNQPQHF. DNA of the CDR3: TGCGCCAGCAGCACTCCGGGACAGGGTTTCAATCAGCCCCAGCATTTT.